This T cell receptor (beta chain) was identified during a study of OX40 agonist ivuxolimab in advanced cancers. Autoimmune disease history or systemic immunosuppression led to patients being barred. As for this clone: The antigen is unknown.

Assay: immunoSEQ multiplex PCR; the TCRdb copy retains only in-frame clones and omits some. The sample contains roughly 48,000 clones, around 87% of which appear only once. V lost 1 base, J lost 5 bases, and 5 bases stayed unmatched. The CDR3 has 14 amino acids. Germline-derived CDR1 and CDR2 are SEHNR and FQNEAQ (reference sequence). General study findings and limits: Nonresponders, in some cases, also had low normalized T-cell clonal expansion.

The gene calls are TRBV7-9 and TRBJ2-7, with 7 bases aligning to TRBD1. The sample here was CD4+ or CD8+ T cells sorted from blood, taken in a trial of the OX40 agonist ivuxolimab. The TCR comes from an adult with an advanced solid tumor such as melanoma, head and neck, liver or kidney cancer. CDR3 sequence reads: CASSLVTTGNEQYF. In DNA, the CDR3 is TGTGCCAGCAGCTTAGTAACGACAGGGAACGAGCAGTACTTC. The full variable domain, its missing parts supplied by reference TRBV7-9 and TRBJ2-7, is DTGVSQNPRHKITKRGQNVTFRCDPISEHNRLYWYRQTLGQGPEFLTYFQNEAQLEKSRLLSDRFSAERPKGSFSTLEIQRTEQGDSAMYLCASSLVTTGNEQYFGPGTRLTVT.